This TCR beta chain appears in the sequencing data of a study of blood T cell repertoires in COVID-19. This clone was found once. Some clones are missing from TCRdb's copy, which holds only in-frame ones; the method was immunoSEQ multiplex PCR. The table has over 130,000 clones, more than 70% seen once. CDR1 and CDR2 (germline): SEHNR, FQNEAQ (reference sequence). This CDR3 contains 14 residues. V was shortened by 3 bases and J by 7 bases, with 12 bases between the two germline ends. Input material: peripheral blood. This sequence originates from a human donor in a cohort sampled during active COVID-19. The J gene is TRBJ2-2, the V gene TRBV7-9; D not certain. The CDR3 DNA reads TGTGCCAGCAGCTTGGTCGCGTTTAACGGGGAGCTGTTTTTT. Amino acids: CASSLVAFNGELFF.